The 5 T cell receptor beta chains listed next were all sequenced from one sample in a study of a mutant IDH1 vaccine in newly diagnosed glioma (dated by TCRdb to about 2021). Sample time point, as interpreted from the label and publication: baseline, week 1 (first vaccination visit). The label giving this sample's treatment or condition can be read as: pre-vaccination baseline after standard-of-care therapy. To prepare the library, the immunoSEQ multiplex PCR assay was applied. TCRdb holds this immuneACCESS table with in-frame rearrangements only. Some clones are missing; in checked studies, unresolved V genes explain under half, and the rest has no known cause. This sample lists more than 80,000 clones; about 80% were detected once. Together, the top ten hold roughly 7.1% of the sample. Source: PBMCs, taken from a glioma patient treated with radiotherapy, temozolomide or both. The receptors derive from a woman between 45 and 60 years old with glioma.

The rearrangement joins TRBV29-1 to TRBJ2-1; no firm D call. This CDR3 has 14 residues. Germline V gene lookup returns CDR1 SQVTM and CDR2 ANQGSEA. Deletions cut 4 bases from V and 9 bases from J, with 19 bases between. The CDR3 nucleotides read TGCAGCGTTGCGAACGACCCTCCTTGGGGTGAGCAGTTCTTC. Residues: CSVANDPPWGEQFF.

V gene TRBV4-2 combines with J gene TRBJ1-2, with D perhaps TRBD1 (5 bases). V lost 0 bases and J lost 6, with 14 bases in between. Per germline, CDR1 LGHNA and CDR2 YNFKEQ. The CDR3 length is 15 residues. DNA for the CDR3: TGTGCCAGCAGCCAAGAGGCTACGGGGCTCCATGGCTACACCTTC. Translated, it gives CASSQEATGLHGYTF.

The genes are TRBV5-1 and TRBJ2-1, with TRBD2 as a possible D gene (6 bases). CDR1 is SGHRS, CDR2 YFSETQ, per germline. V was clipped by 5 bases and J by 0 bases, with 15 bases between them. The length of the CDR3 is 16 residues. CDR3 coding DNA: TGCGCCAGCAGTCTAGGGACTGTGAGCTCCTACAATGAGCAGTTCTTC. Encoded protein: CASSLGTVSSYNEQFF.

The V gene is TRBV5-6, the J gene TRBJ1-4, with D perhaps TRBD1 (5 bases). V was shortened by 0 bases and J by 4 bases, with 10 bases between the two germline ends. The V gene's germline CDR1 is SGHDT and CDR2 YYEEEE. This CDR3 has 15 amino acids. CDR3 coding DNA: TGTGCCAGCAGCTTGGGAGGGCAGGGTAATGAAAAACTGTTTTTT. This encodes CASSLGGQGNEKLFF.

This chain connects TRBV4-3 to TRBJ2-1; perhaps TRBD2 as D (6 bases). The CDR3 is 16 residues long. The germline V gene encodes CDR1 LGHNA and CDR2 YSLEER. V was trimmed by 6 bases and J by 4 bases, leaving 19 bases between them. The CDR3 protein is CASSRGWAGPYNEQFF. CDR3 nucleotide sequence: TGCGCCAGCAGTAGAGGTTGGGCGGGGCCATACAATGAGCAGTTCTTC.